The present T cell receptor beta chain was sequenced within a study of blood T cell repertoires in COVID-19. CDR1 and CDR2 from the germline V gene are SGDLS and YYNGEE. This CDR3 is built from 15 residues. Trimming cost V 3 bases and J 6 bases; bases outside gene matches: 8. The authors' processing: How many nucleated cells were present was estimated from reference gene primer amplification. Assay: immunoSEQ multiplex PCR; the TCRdb copy retains only in-frame clones and omits some. D and trimming come from the DNA, and the V and J calls and clone size come from that table. The data hold more than 90,000 clones, with about 92% observed a single time.

V gene TRBV9 combines with J gene TRBJ2-7; 11 nucleotides align to TRBD2. Material: peripheral blood. The clonotype was recovered from a man aged 45-60 years with active COVID-19. CDR3 sequence: CASSEGLAAPGEQYF. In nucleotides, the CDR3 is TGTGCCAGCAGCGAGGGACTAGCGGCACCCGGCGAGCAGTACTTC.